This T cell receptor beta chain was recorded in a study of T cells in tuberculosis. Across the study: In South Africa, adults with active tuberculosis were compared with IGRA-negative and latently infected IGRA-positive adolescents. Notes on the study in general: Samples were chosen by availability of cryopreserved specimens. Using the GMM-specific repertoire gave about 85% accuracy versus over 60% with motifs. Shorter CDR3-alpha in active tuberculosis partly drove smaller distances.

Only in-frame clones appear in the TCRdb table, and some are missing; sequencing was by immunoSEQ multiplex PCR. This table has more than 35,000 clones, nearly 95% appearing once. About this clone itself: Its antigen is unidentified.

The V gene lost 0 bases and the J gene lost 3 bases, with 15 bases spanning the gap. Germline V gene sequence: CDR1 MNHEY, CDR2 SVGAGI. The CDR3 has 16 residues. The sequenced material came from PBMCs. The chain employs TRBV6-5 and TRBJ2-7, with D maybe TRBD2 (6 bases). The sequence came from a donor aged 10-29 years with latent tuberculosis or without tuberculosis infection. The DNA for the CDR3 is TGTGCCAGCAGTTACTCCCCGTGGACTAACGACTACGAGCAGTACTTC. Translating gives CASSYSPWTNDYEQYF.